The 11 T cell receptor beta chains in this list originate from one sample, sequenced in a study of beta chain features in type 1 diabetes. Expressed TCRB transcripts were sequenced because the entire RNA isolate underwent reverse transcription. The repertoire was sequenced with immunoSEQ multiplex PCR; TCRdb's copy has only in-frame clones and lacks some. The sample includes roughly 170,000 clones, 13% seen only once; the top ten take about 0.66%. Sequenced: central memory CD4+ T cells from blood. These receptors all stem from a young woman in good health.

This clone was recorded a few times. The chain carries TRBV15 and TRBJ2-5, with 8 nucleotides matching TRBD1. The assigned J gene may be wrong: the sequence end matches TRBJ2-7 better. Germline assignment: CDR1 LNHNV and CDR2 YYDKDF (reference sequence). The CDR3 is 15 residues long. This chain's CDR3 is CATSSWAPGGTEQYF. For the CDR3, the DNA is TGTGCCACCAGCAGTTGGGCCCCAGGGGGCACCGAGCAGTACTTC.

The sample holds a few counts of this clone. This chain connects TRBV5-6 to TRBJ2-1; D is undetermined. The ends were cut back, 4 bases at V and 4 bases at J, with 3 bases in the middle. The CDR3 runs 11 residues. Germline values: CDR1 SGHDT, CDR2 YYEEEE. The CDR3 DNA follows: TGTGCCAGCAGCCTATACAATGAGCAGTTCTTC. Amino acids: CASSLYNEQFF. The entire variable domain, with the rest obtained from reference TRBV5-6 and TRBJ2-1, is as follows: DAGVTQSPTHLIKTRGQQVTLRCSPKSGHDTVSWYQQALGQGPQFIFQYYEEEERQRGNFPDRFSGHQFPNYSSELNVNALLLGDSALYLCASSLYNEQFFGPGTRLTVL.

This chain uses TRBV6-6 with TRBJ2-1, with 8 bases matching TRBD1. The J segment lost 2 bases and the V segment lost 5 bases, leaving 2 bases of the junction unmatched. The CDR3 spans 14 residues. CDR1 and CDR2 (germline): MNHNY, SVGAGI (reference sequence). The CDR3 here is CASSETGAYNEQFF. CDR3 nucleotide sequence: TGTGCCAGCAGTGAGACAGGGGCCTACAATGAGCAGTTCTTC.

The chain is built from TRBV4-1 and TRBJ1-3; D ambiguous. Trimming cost V 2 bases and J 0 bases, with 11 bases left between them. CDR3 size: 16 residues. Germline CDR1 is MGHRA and CDR2 is YSYEKL. CDR3 protein: CASSQPTKSSGNTIYF. The CDR3 nucleotides are TGCGCCAGCAGCCAACCCACCAAGAGCTCTGGAAACACCATATATTTT.

This clone has a handful of counts. CDR3 coding DNA: TGCGCCAGCAGCTTGCCGGACATCTCCTACGAGCAGTACTTC. Protein: CASSLPDISYEQYF. This chain connects TRBV5-1 to TRBJ2-7; D perhaps matches TRBD1 (5 bases). The CDR3 totals 14 residues. The V and J ends lost 1 base and 0 bases respectively, with 8 bases between them. Germline V gene data show CDR1 as SGHRS and CDR2 as YFSETQ.

This clone was detected a few times. CDR3 amino acids: CASSESPAVYQPQHF. CDR3 nucleotide sequence: TGTGCCAGCAGTGAATCTCCCGCGGTTTATCAGCCCCAGCATTTT. This chain links TRBV6-1 with TRBJ1-5; D not resolved. Per the germline V gene, CDR1 is MNHNS and CDR2 is SASEGT. The CDR3 runs 15 residues. V was shortened by 2 bases and J by 5 bases, with 13 bases between the two germline ends.

The J gene is TRBJ1-2, the V gene TRBV5-5, with D tentatively TRBD1 (6 bases). The CDR3 consists of 14 residues. With 0 bases removed from V and 4 bases from J, the gap between germline ends came to 10 bases. Germline V lookup: CDR1 SGHKS, CDR2 YYEKEE (reference sequence). The CDR3 sequence is CASSLVGQSYGYTF. The CDR3 bases are TGTGCCAGCAGCTTGGTTGGACAGTCCTATGGCTACACCTTC.

This sequence joins TRBV18 and TRBJ2-7; 8 bases map to TRBD1. This CDR3 contains 15 residues. V shed 4 bases and J 5 bases; nucleotides not matched to a gene: 10. Germline V CDR1 and CDR2: KGHSH, LQKENI. CDR3 amino acids: CASSLLGQVTNEQYF. The CDR3 DNA reads TGTGCCAGCTCACTCCTGGGACAGGTCACAAACGAGCAGTACTTC.

The rearrangement uses TRBV18 and TRBJ2-7; 8 bases map to TRBD2. Germline CDR1 KGHSH, CDR2 LQKENI. The CDR3 totals 13 residues. J gave up 2 bases and V 6 bases, and 3 bases lay outside the gene matches. CDR3 coding DNA: TGTGCCAGCTCCCCGGGACTAGCCTACGAGCAGTACTTC. Its protein product is CASSPGLAYEQYF.

This clone was observed a handful of times. The chain combines TRBV10-3 with TRBJ2-4; 7 bases line up with TRBD2. Germline-derived CDR1 and CDR2 are ENHRY and SYGVKD. V was clipped by 3 bases and J by 3 bases; unmatched bases: 5. This CDR3 contains 15 residues. Written as DNA, the CDR3 is TGTGCCATCAGTGATGAGGGGAGGGGCAAAAACATTCAGTACTTC. Encoded protein: CAISDEGRGKNIQYF.

The rearrangement links TRBV4-3 to TRBJ2-6; 13 bases align to TRBD2. Unmatched junction bases numbered 5, after V lost 2 bases and J lost 4 bases. This CDR3 contains 18 residues. Germline lookup yields CDR1 LGHNA and CDR2 YSLEER. The CDR3 here is CASSQTSGRATGANVLTF. For the CDR3, the DNA is TGCGCCAGCAGCCAAACTAGCGGGAGGGCCACCGGGGCCAACGTCCTGACTTTC.